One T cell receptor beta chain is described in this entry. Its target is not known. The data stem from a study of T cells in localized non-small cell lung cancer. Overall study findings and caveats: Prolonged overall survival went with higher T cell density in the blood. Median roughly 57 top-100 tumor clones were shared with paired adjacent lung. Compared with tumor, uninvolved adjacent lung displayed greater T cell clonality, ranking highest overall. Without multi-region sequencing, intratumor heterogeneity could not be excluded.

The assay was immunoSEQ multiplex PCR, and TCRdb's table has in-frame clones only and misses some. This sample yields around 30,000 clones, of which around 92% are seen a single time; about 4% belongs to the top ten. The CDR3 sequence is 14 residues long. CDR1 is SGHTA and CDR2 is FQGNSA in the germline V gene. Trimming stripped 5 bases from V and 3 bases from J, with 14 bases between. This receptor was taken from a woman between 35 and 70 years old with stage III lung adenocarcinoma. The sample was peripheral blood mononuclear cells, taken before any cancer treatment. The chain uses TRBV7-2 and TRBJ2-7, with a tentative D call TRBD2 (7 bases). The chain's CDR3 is CASSLRGAHYEQYF. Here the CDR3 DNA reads TGTGCCAGCAGCCTCCGGGGGGCCCACTACGAGCAGTACTTC.